The rows below give T cell receptor beta chains drawn from one sample of a study of early stage breast cancer tumors. Sequencing was performed with immunoSEQ multiplex PCR; in TCRdb, only in-frame clones are kept and a portion is missing. The sample shows tens of thousands of clones, approximately 80% of them seen only once. Sample: blood. These receptors were taken from a person in their sixties or seventies with breast cancer. Each CDR3 is given with its conserved first and last residue. D genes are given only for firm matches. Clone size is stated in some rows and not others, as once, few, many or a class when expanded.

>TRBV6-1|NA|NA|TRBJ1-2
TGTGCCAGCAGTTGGGGTAGCGATGGCTACACCTTC
CASSWGSDGYTF
>TRBV19|NA|TRBD2|TRBJ2-7
TGTGCCAGTAGCTCAACTCCCCCCCAATCGACTAGCGGAGTAAGGTACTTC
CASSSTPPQSTSGVRYF
>TRBV7-3|NA|TRBD1|TRBJ1-2
TGTGCCAGCAGCCCGGGGACAGGAGGCTACACCTTC
CASSPGTGGYTF
>TRBV6-6|NA|TRBD1|TRBJ1-5
TGTGCCAGCAGCGGGGACAGGGGGAATCAGCCCCAGCATTTT
CASSGDRGNQPQHF
>TRBV4-2|once|TRBD1|TRBJ2-1
TGTGCCAGCAGCCCCATTGGGGACAGGCTGGACAATGAGCAGTTCTTC
CASSPIGDRLDNEQFF
>TRBV9|NA|TRBD1|TRBJ2-6
TGTGCCAGCAGCCCGACGACAGGGGGAGGGGCCAACGTCCTGACTTTC
CASSPTTGGGANVLTF
>TRBV6-1|NA|NA|TRBJ2-2
TGTGCCAGCATTCCCGGGTGGACGGGGACCGGGGAGCTGTTTTTT
CASIPGWTGTGELFF
>TRBV5-8|NA|NA|TRBJ2-1
TGTGCCAGCAGCATTTGGACCGGCGGGTCTTACAATGAGCAGTTCTTC
CASSIWTGGSYNEQFF
>TRBV5-1|once|NA|TRBJ2-2
TGCGCCAGCAGCTTGAGCCTAGCCAGGAGTGGGGGGGAGCTGTTTTTT
CASSLSLARSGGELFF
>TRBV6-5|NA|NA|TRBJ1-2
TGTGCCAGCAGTTACTCGATAAGCCTTTCTAACGGCTACACCTTC
CASSYSISLSNGYTF
>TRBV2|NA|NA|TRBJ2-7
TGTGCCAGCAGAAATGGGCGGGCTAGCTACGAGCAGTACTTC
CASRNGRASYEQYF
>TRBV6-5|NA|NA|TRBJ1-2
TGTGCCAGCAGTTACTCTGGCACTAAAGGCTATGGCTACACCTTC
CASSYSGTKGYGYTF
>TRBV9|NA|NA|TRBJ1-4
TGTGCCAGCAGCTCCGGGAGAGTGGCAACTAATGAAAAACTGTTTTTT
CASSSGRVATNEKLFF
>TRBV10-3|NA|TRBD1|TRBJ2-3
TGTGCCATGGGGACAGGTGACACAGATACGCAGTATTTT
CAMGTGDTDTQYF
>TRBV5-8|once|NA|TRBJ2-2
TGTGCCAGCAGCTTGCTCGGGAAAACCGGGGAGCTGTTTTTT
CASSLLGKTGELFF
>TRBV5-4|once|TRBD2|TRBJ2-7
TGTGCCAGCAGCCATTCAACTAGCGCGTACGAGCAGTACTTC
CASSHSTSAYEQYF
>TRBV4-1|NA|TRBD2|TRBJ2-7
TGCGCCAGCAGCCAAGCTACTAGCGGGCCGTTCTACGAGCAGTACTTC
CASSQATSGPFYEQYF
>TRBV6-5|once|TRBD1|TRBJ2-7
TGTGCCAGCAGTCAGGGGGTGAGGTGGTACGAGCAGTACTTC
CASSQGVRWYEQYF
>TRBV5-5|NA|NA|TRBJ2-3
TGTGCCAGCATCCCGGGGTGGCAGCTAAGCACAGATACGCAGTATTTT
CASIPGWQLSTDTQYF
>TRBV9|few|NA|TRBJ1-1
TGTGCCAGCAGCCCCCGGGGTCGAGGGCGGACTGAAGCTTTCTTT
CASSPRGRGRTEAFF
>TRBV7-6|NA|TRBD1|TRBJ2-1
TGTGCCAGCAGCTTAGCGCGGACAGGGGGCTCCTACAATGAGCAGTTCTTC
CASSLARTGGSYNEQFF
>TRBV5-4|NA|TRBD1|TRBJ2-7
TGTGCCAGCAGCTCAAAGACAGGGCTACTTTACGAGCAGTACTTC
CASSSKTGLLYEQYF
>TRBV7-2|NA|TRBD2|TRBJ2-7
TGTGCCAGCAAGCGAGCTAGCGGAAGCTCCTACGAGCAGTACTTC
CASKRASGSSYEQYF
>TRBV9|medium-sized|NA|TRBJ2-1
TGTGCCAGCAGCGTAGGTCGGTCCAATGAGCAGTTCTTC
CASSVGRSNEQFF
>TRBV27|NA|TRBD1|TRBJ2-7
TGTGCCAGCAGTCCGACAGGGGAATACTTCTACGAGCAGTACTTC
CASSPTGEYFYEQYF
>TRBV4-1|NA|TRBD1|TRBJ1-2
TGCGCCAGCAGCCCGACAGGGGCCTCCTATGGCTACACCTTC
CASSPTGASYGYTF
>TRBV21-1|NA|NA|TRBJ2-2
TGTGCCAGCAGCAAGGACAGATCGAACACCGGGGAGCTGTTTTTT
CASSKDRSNTGELFF
>TRBV5-1|NA|TRBD1|TRBJ1-2
TGCGCCAGCAGCTTGGATGGGACAGGGAATGGCTACACCTTC
CASSLDGTGNGYTF